The subject of this entry is one T cell receptor (beta chain). Its antigen is currently unknown. With 60 Vbeta and 13 Jbeta primers, the PCR was carried out. Data came from immunoSEQ multiplex PCR; TCRdb stores just in-frame clones and leaves some out. This sample has some 65,000 clones, with 62% found just once. Germline V gene sequence: CDR1 SEHNR, CDR2 FQNEAQ (reference sequence). Trimming cost V 4 bases and J 0 bases; bases outside gene matches: 7. This CDR3 has 16 amino acids. This entry comes from a study of cytomegalovirus exposure and HLA in healthy donors. Overall study findings and caveats: In a later analysis, HLA-associated beta chains showed higher expansion and lower generation probabilities than comparable chains. Reports credit the classifier with highly specific, highly sensitive diagnosis of cytomegalovirus status. Available immune exposure information covered CMV serostatus only.

The receptor comes from a man in his thirties or forties in good health and CMV-seronegative. The sample was PBMCs. This chain uses TRBV7-9 with TRBJ2-7; 9 bases fit TRBD1. CDR3 sequence (DNA): TGTGCCAGCAGCTCCGGGACAGGGCGCTACTCCTACGAGCAGTACTTC. This encodes CASSSGTGRYSYEQYF.